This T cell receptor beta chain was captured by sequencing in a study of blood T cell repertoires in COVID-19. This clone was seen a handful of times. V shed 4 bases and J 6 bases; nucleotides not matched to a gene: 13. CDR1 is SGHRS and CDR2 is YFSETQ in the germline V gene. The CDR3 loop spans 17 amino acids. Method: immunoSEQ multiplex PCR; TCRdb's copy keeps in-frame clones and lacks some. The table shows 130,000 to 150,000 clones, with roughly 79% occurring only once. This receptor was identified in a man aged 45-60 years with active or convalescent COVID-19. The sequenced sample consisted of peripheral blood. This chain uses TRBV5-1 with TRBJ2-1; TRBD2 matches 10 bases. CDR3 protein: CASSPPPSGSVGNEQFF. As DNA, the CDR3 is TGCGCCAGCAGCCCCCCTCCTAGCGGGAGTGTGGGCAATGAGCAGTTCTTC.